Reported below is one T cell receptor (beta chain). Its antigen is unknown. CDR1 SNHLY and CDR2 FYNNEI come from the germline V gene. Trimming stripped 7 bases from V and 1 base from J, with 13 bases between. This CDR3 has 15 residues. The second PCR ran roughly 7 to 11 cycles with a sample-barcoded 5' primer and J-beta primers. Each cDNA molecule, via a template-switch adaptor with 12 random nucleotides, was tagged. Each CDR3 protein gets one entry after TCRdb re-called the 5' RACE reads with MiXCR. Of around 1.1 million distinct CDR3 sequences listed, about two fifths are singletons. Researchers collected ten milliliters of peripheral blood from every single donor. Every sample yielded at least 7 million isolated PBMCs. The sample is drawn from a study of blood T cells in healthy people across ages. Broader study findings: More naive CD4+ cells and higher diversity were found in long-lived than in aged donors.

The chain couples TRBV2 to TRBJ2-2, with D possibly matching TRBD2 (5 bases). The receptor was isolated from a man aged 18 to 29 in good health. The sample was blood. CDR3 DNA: TGTGCCAGCACTTTAGCGAAGATGAACACCGGGGAGCTGTTTTTT. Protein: CASTLAKMNTGELFF.